The 28 T cell receptor beta chains presented below share a single source sample, sequenced in a study of shared clonotypes between healthy human individuals. Here immunoSEQ multiplex PCR was the method, and the copy in TCRdb shows in-frame clones only, minus some. The table records about 1,900,000 clones, approximately 95% of them present only once. Only CD45RO-negative cells positively selected for CCR7 counted as naive CD8 cells, so terminally differentiated effector memory CD45RA+ cells were excluded. Source material: naive CD8+ T cells sorted from blood. The origin of the receptors is a man aged 18 to 30 in good health.

V usage is TRBV19 and J usage is TRBJ1-1; weak D call: TRBD1 (5 bases). Germline V gene data show CDR1 as LNHDA and CDR2 as SQIVND (reference sequence). Trimming pared 6 bases from V and 5 bases from J, leaving 16 bases between. The CDR3 loop spans 14 amino acids. CDR3 nucleotide sequence: TGTGCCAGTAGAGGGCCCAGGGAGGGGACTGAAGCTTTCTTT. Amino acids: CASRGPREGTEAFF.

Comment on this clone: At the DNA level, this CDR3 is encoded by other sequences in the same sample as well. CDR3 region: CASSEGDSYEQYF. CDR3 coding DNA: TGTGCCAGCAGTGAAGGAGATTCCTACGAGCAGTACTTC. The chain combines TRBV6-1 with TRBJ2-7, with unresolved D. V lost 1 base to trimming and J lost 1 base, with 5 bases between them. This CDR3 comprises 13 residues. Germline V CDR1 and CDR2: MNHNS, SASEGT.

The chain couples TRBV30 to TRBJ2-3; 11 bases agree with TRBD1. The CDR3 extends over 16 amino acids. The germline gives CDR1 GTSNPN, CDR2 SVGIG (reference sequence). Unmatched junction bases numbered 6, after V lost 0 bases and J lost 4 bases. CDR3 region: CAWSVGTGGEADTQYF. In nucleotides, the CDR3 is TGTGCCTGGAGTGTGGGGACAGGGGGGGAGGCAGATACGCAGTATTTT.

The chain has TRBV7-9 and TRBJ2-3; 11 nucleotides agree with TRBD2. Germline lookup yields CDR1 SEHNR and CDR2 FQNEAQ (reference sequence). Losses at the gene ends were 5 bases for V and 1 base for J; bases not matched to a gene: 5. The CDR3 has 16 residues. CDR3 sequence reads: CASSPGTSGGTDTQYF. The CDR3 DNA reads as TGTGCCAGCAGCCCCGGGACTAGCGGCGGCACAGATACGCAGTATTTT. The full variable domain, with the rest looked up from reference TRBV7-9 and TRBJ2-3, is DTGVSQNPRHKITKRGQNVTFRCDPISEHNRLYWYRQTLGQGPEFLTYFQNEAQLEKSRLLSDRFSAERPKGSFSTLEIQRTEQGDSAMYLCASSPGTSGGTDTQYFGPGTRLTVL.

The CDR3 spells CASSDGYTEAFF. The CDR3 nucleotides read TGTGCCAGCAGTGATGGGTACACTGAAGCTTTCTTT. The J gene is TRBJ1-1, the V gene TRBV6-1, with no clear D. This CDR3 region has 12 residues. Deletions cut 3 bases from V and 3 bases from J, with 5 bases between. Germline V gene data show CDR1 as MNHNS and CDR2 as SASEGT.

The V gene is TRBV27, the J gene TRBJ1-3, with 7 bases aligning to TRBD1. The germline CDR1 and CDR2 sequences are MNHEY and SMNVEV (reference sequence). The CDR3 has 14 residues. The V segment lost 5 bases and the J segment 4 bases; nucleotides outside the gene matches: 5. Written as DNA, the CDR3 is TGTGCCAGCAGTATGACAGGGTTCGGAAACACCATATATTTT. Amino acids: CASSMTGFGNTIYF.

Regarding this clone: The sample carries other DNA sequences with the same CDR3. CDR3 sequence reads: CASSLREDTQYF. The CDR3 DNA is TGTGCCAGCAGCTTACGAGAGGATACGCAGTATTTT. This chain connects TRBV7-9 to TRBJ2-3; no definite D call. Germline loops: CDR1 SEHNR, CDR2 FQNEAQ (reference sequence). The length of the CDR3 is 12 residues. The V gene lost 2 bases and the J gene lost 6 bases, with 6 bases spanning the gap. Together with reference TRBV7-9 and TRBJ2-3, the CDR3 gives the full variable domain: DTGVSQNPRHKITKRGQNVTFRCDPISEHNRLYWYRQTLGQGPEFLTYFQNEAQLEKSRLLSDRFSAERPKGSFSTLEIQRTEQGDSAMYLCASSLREDTQYFGPGTRLTVL.

In this sample, this clone turned up once. The gene calls are TRBV28 and TRBJ2-5, with D perhaps TRBD1 (6 bases). The V end was cut by 6 bases, the J end by 4 bases, with 18 bases between. The CDR3 length is 15 residues. Germline-derived CDR1 and CDR2 are MDHEN and SYDVKM. The CDR3 coding sequence is TGTGCCAGCAGACATGATACAGGGATGGGAGAGACCCAGTACTTC. Encoded protein: CASRHDTGMGETQYF.

The gene calls are TRBV5-4 and TRBJ2-7, with TRBD1 matching 8 bases. The V segment lost 5 bases and the J segment 0 bases; nucleotides outside the gene matches: 1. CDR1 and CDR2 (germline): SGHNT, YYREEE (reference sequence). The CDR3 consists of 13 residues. The CDR3 sequence: CASRQGDSYEQYF. The CDR3 DNA reads TGTGCCAGCAGACAGGGGGACTCCTACGAGCAGTACTTC. Based on the CDR3 plus reference TRBV5-4 and TRBJ2-7, the full variable domain is ETGVTQSPTHLIKTRGQQVTLRCSSQSGHNTVSWYQQALGQGPQFIFQYYREEENGRGNFPPRFSGLQFPNYSSELNVNALELDDSALYLCASRQGDSYEQYFGPGTRLTVT.

A single count supports this clone. This rearrangement joins TRBV10-2 to TRBJ1-2; D perhaps matches TRBD1 (5 bases). The germline CDR1 and CDR2 sequences are WSHSY and SAAADI. Trimming left V 6 bases short and J 4 bases short, with 24 bases between. The CDR3 has 17 residues. CDR3 sequence reads: CASSDTRTWGSRYGYTF. The DNA for the CDR3 is TGCGCCAGCAGCGATACGCGAACTTGGGGGAGTCGCTATGGCTACACCTTC.

The rearrangement uses TRBV5-4 and TRBJ1-1, with 7 positions matching TRBD1. The CDR3 has 17 amino acids. CDR1 is SGHNT, CDR2 YYREEE, per germline (reference sequence). The trim removed 4 bases at V and 3 bases at J, leaving 15 bases unmatched. CDR3 in amino acids: CASSPGGPGRLYTEAFF. As DNA, the CDR3 is TGTGCCAGCAGCCCAGGGGGACCGGGACGACTGTACACTGAAGCTTTCTTT.

CDR3 sequence (DNA): TGTGCCAGCACGGGGGCGGGACAGGGCATTCCCCTCACAGATACGCAGTATTTT. Residues: CASTGAGQGIPLTDTQYF. This chain connects TRBV7-8 to TRBJ2-3; 9 bases line up with TRBD1. V shed 7 bases, J shed 2 bases, and the junction held 16 bases outside the gene matches. Germline CDR1 and CDR2: SGHVS and FQNEAQ. The CDR3 length is 18 residues. Drawing the rest from reference TRBV7-8 and TRBJ2-3, the complete variable domain is GAGVSQSPRYKVAKRGQDVALRCDPISGHVSLFWYQQALGQGPEFLTYFQNEAQLDKSGLPSDRFFAERPEGSVSTLKIQRTQQEDSAVYLCASTGAGQGIPLTDTQYFGPGTRLTVL.

The chain links TRBV6-6 to TRBJ1-1; 7 bases are a match to TRBD1. The J segment lost 1 base and the V segment lost 9 bases, leaving 11 bases of the junction unmatched. This CDR3 spans 15 amino acids. Germline lookup yields CDR1 MNHNY and CDR2 SVGAGI (reference sequence). CDR3 coding DNA: TGTGCCAGTACCCCTTTATGGGACAGGAACACTGAAGCTTTCTTT. Its translation: CASTPLWDRNTEAFF.

The chain's CDR3 is CSVEGWASGSSYNEQFF. In nucleotides, the CDR3 is TGCAGCGTTGAAGGTTGGGCTAGCGGGAGCTCCTACAATGAGCAGTTCTTC. This chain uses TRBV29-1 with TRBJ2-1; 10 nucleotides line up with TRBD2. This CDR3 spans 17 amino acids. In germline, CDR1 is SQVTM, CDR2 ANQGSEA. The V segment lost 1 base and the J segment 0 bases; nucleotides outside the gene matches: 6.

The chain couples TRBV11-2 to TRBJ2-7; D is perhaps TRBD1 or TRBD2 (6 bases each). CDR1 is SGHAT and CDR2 is FQNNGV in the germline V gene. CDR3 length: 15 amino acids. The V end lost 5 bases, the J end lost 5 bases, and 19 bases lay between the germline ends. CDR3 in DNA: TGTGCCAGCAGCCCGGACAGAGCCCCGGGGGACGAGCAGTACTTC. Amino acids: CASSPDRAPGDEQYF.

This clone was seen only once. Other DNA sequences from this sample encode an identical CDR3 as well. This chain links TRBV4-3 with TRBJ2-7; no reliable D call. V lost 1 base to trimming and J lost 1 base, with 8 bases between them. This CDR3 contains 14 residues. In germline, CDR1 is LGHNA, CDR2 YSLEER. CDR3 coding DNA: TGCGCCAGCAGCCAAGTGGGTAGTTCCTACGAGCAGTACTTC. Protein product: CASSQVGSSYEQYF.

CDR3: CASSERLAGANVLTF. CDR3 bases: TGTGCCAGCAGTGAAAGGCTGGCTGGGGCCAACGTCCTGACTTTC. This chain joins TRBV2 and TRBJ2-6; D not resolved. This CDR3 region has 15 residues. CDR1 SNHLY and CDR2 FYNNEI come from the germline V gene. Trimming took 2 bases from V and 2 from J, leaving 7 bases between them.

The V call is TRBV7-9, the J call TRBJ1-3, with D perhaps matching TRBD1 (5 bases). With 5 bases removed from V and 4 bases from J, the gap between germline ends came to 12 bases. This CDR3 has 14 residues. Germline loops: CDR1 SEHNR, CDR2 FQNEAQ (reference sequence). The CDR3, as DNA: TGTGCCAGCAGCCCCAGGGTGGGAGGAAACACCATATATTTT. Encoded protein: CASSPRVGGNTIYF.

V and J are TRBV13 and TRBJ2-5; 11 bases are a match to TRBD1. The germline V gene has CDR1 PRHDT and CDR2 FYEKMQ (reference sequence). CDR3 size: 16 residues. With V trimmed by 3 bases and J by 5 bases, 8 bases remained unmatched. Written as DNA, the CDR3 is TGTGCCAGCAGCTTCGGGACAGGGGGAATGAAGGAGACCCAGTACTTC. Encoded protein: CASSFGTGGMKETQYF.

This clone was counted a few times. The V and J genes are TRBV19 and TRBJ1-5; D call uncertain. CDR3 length: 14 amino acids. In germline, CDR1 is LNHDA, CDR2 SQIVND (reference sequence). Deletions cut 6 bases from V and 3 bases from J, with 12 bases between. CDR3 DNA: TGTGCCAGTAGCGTGGCAGACTACAATCAGCCCCAGCATTTT. Residues: CASSVADYNQPQHF.

V usage is TRBV19 and J usage is TRBJ2-3; D gene ambiguous. Germline loops: CDR1 LNHDA, CDR2 SQIVND (reference sequence). The CDR3 length is 15 residues. The ends were cut back, 2 bases at V and 1 base at J, with 10 bases in the middle. CDR3 sequence: CASSITREGTDTQYF. In nucleotides, the CDR3 is TGTGCCAGTAGTATAACTCGCGAGGGCACAGATACGCAGTATTTT. Full variable domain (outside the CDR3, taken from reference TRBV19 and TRBJ2-3): DGGITQSPKYLFRKEGQNVTLSCEQNLNHDAMYWYRQDPGQGLRLIYYSQIVNDFQKGDIAEGYSVSREKKESFPLTVTSAQKNPTAFYLCASSITREGTDTQYFGPGTRLTVL.

This clone appeared once. The chain has TRBV11-3 and TRBJ2-3; no definite D call. Trimming cost V 5 bases and J 1 base, with 13 bases left between them. Germline loops: CDR1 SGHNT, CDR2 YENEEA. The CDR3 totals 15 residues. The CDR3 nucleotides are TGTGCCAGCAGCCAGCCGGGTCAGGGCACAGATACGCAGTATTTT. Translated: CASSQPGQGTDTQYF.

The chain employs TRBV7-9 and TRBJ2-1, with D tentatively TRBD1 (6 bases). Trimming pared 4 bases from V and 8 bases from J, leaving 9 bases between. The germline CDR1 and CDR2 sequences are SEHNR and FQNEAQ (reference sequence). The CDR3 is 12 residues long. CDR3 loop: CASSYRVDEQFF. The CDR3, as DNA: TGTGCCAGCAGCTACAGGGTGGATGAGCAGTTCTTC. The variable domain in full, with the rest retrieved from reference TRBV7-9 and TRBJ2-1, is DTGVSQNPRHKITKRGQNVTFRCDPISEHNRLYWYRQTLGQGPEFLTYFQNEAQLEKSRLLSDRFSAERPKGSFSTLEIQRTEQGDSAMYLCASSYRVDEQFFGPGTRLTVL.

The chain uses TRBV28 and TRBJ1-2; 11 bases agree with TRBD1. V lost 6 bases and J lost 8; bases outside the gene matches: 14. The CDR3 loop spans 16 amino acids. The V gene's germline CDR1 is MDHEN and CDR2 SYDVKM. The CDR3 nucleotides are TGTGCCAGCAGCTATGGACAGGGGGCGGGTGTTTGGGGCTACACCTTC. It codes for CASSYGQGAGVWGYTF.

V and J are TRBV5-5 and TRBJ2-7, with D tentatively TRBD2 (5 bases). CDR1 SGHKS and CDR2 YYEKEE come from the germline V gene (reference sequence). V was shortened by 2 bases and J by 7 bases, with 13 bases between the two germline ends. CDR3 size: 13 residues. The CDR3 nucleotides are TGTGCCAGCAGCTTCTTACTAGGGTGGGAGCAGTACTTC. Its protein product is CASSFLLGWEQYF.

This clone was counted a single time. The genes are TRBV7-9 and TRBJ2-1; D might be TRBD2 (5 bases). CDR3 length: 13 residues. Germline CDR1 and CDR2: SEHNR and FQNEAQ (reference sequence). Trimming stripped 5 bases from V and 6 bases from J, with 11 bases between. DNA of the CDR3: TGTGCCAGCAGCCTACTAGTGCTCAATGAGCAGTTCTTC. Translated: CASSLLVLNEQFF.

The chain employs TRBV9 and TRBJ2-3, with D tentatively TRBD2 (6 bases). Looked up from germline, CDR1 is SGDLS and CDR2 is YYNGEE. Trimming took off 4 bases at V and 6 bases at J, with 18 bases between the two ends. This CDR3 contains 15 residues. CDR3 loop: CASSPVWGVSDTQYF. CDR3 nucleotide sequence: TGTGCCAGCAGCCCTGTGTGGGGGGTCTCCGATACGCAGTATTTT.

The chain is built from TRBV27 and TRBJ2-3; a weak D match, TRBD1 (6 bases). The V gene lost 6 bases and the J gene lost 2 bases, with 12 bases spanning the gap. The CDR3 contains 14 residues. Germline CDR1 and CDR2: MNHEY and SMNVEV (reference sequence). In nucleotides, the CDR3 is TGTGCCAGCAGCTCCCAGGGGTTCACAGATACGCAGTATTTT. It encodes CASSSQGFTDTQYF.